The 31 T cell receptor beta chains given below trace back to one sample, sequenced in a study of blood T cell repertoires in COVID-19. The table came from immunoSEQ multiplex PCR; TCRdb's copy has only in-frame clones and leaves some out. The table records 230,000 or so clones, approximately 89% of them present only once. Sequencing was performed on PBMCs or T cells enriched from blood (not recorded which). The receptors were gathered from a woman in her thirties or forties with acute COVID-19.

Here the CDR3 DNA reads TGCGCCAGCAGCCAAGATCCCGCAGGGGCAGGCTACACCTTC. This sequence encodes CASSQDPAGAGYTF. The chain employs TRBV4-1 and TRBJ1-2, with D maybe TRBD1 (6 bases). CDR3 length equals 14 residues. Trimming shortened V by 0 bases and J by 8 bases, and 13 bases separated the two germline ends. Germline lookup yields CDR1 MGHRA and CDR2 YSYEKL.

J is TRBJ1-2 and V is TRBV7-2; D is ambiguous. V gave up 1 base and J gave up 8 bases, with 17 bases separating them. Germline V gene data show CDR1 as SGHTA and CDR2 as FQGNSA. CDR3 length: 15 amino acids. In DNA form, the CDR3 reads TGTGCCAGCAGCTTAGGTTCCGGGAACCAAGGGGGCTACACCTTC. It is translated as CASSLGSGNQGGYTF.

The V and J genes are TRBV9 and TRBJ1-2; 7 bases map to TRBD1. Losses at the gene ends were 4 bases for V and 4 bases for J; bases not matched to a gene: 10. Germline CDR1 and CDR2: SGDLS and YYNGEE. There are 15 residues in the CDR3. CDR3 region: CASSTGTASFYGYTF. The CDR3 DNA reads TGTGCCAGCAGCACCGGGACAGCGAGTTTCTATGGCTACACCTTC.

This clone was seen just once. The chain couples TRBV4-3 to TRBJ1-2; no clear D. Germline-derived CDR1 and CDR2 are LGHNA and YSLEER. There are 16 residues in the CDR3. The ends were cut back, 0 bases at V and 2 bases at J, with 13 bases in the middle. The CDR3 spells CASSQDWATTNYGYTF. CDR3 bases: TGCGCCAGCAGCCAAGATTGGGCCACAACAAACTATGGCTACACCTTC.

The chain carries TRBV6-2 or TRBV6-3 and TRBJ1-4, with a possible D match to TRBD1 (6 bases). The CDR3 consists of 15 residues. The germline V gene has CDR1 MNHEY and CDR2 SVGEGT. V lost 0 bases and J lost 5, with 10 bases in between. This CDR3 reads CASSYSGARNEKLFF. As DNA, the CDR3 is TGTGCCAGCAGTTACTCGGGGGCCCGGAATGAAAAACTGTTTTTT.

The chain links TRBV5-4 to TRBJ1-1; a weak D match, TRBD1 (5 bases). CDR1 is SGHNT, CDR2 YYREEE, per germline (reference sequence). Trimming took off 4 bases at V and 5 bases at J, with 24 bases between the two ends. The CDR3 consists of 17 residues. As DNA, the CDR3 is TGTGCCAGCAGCAGTAAAATCGGGACTGAGGGGAGGACTGAAGCTTTCTTT. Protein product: CASSSKIGTEGRTEAFF.

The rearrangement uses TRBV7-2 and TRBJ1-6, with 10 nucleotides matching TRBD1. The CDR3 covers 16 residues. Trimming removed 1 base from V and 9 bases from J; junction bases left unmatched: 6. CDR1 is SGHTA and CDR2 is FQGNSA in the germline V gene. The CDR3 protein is CASSLDPTGGGSPLHF. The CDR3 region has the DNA TGTGCCAGCAGCTTAGATCCGACAGGGGGCGGTTCACCCCTCCACTTT.

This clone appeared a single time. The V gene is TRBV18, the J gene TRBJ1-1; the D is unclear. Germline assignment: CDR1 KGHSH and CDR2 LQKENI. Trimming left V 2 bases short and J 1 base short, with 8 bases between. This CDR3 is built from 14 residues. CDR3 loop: CASSPKRANTEAFF. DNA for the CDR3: TGTGCCAGCTCACCAAAGAGGGCGAACACTGAAGCTTTCTTT.

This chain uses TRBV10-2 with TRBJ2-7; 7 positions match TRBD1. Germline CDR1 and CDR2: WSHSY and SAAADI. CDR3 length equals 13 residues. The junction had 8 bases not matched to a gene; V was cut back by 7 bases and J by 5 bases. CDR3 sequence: CASTPLQGNEQYF. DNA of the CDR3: TGCGCCAGCACGCCATTACAGGGGAACGAGCAGTACTTC.

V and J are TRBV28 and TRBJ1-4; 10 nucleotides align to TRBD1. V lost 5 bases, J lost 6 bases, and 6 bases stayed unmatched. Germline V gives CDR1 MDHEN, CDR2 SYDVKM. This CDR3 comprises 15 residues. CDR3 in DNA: TGTGCCAGCAGTCCCTGGGACAGGGGTGATGAAAAACTGTTTTTT. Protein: CASSPWDRGDEKLFF.

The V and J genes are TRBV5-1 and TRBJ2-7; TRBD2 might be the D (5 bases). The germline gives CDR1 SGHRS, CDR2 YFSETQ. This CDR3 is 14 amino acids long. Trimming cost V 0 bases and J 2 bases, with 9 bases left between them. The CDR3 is CASSLGEPTYEQYV. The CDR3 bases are TGCGCCAGCAGCTTGGGGGAGCCCACCTACGAGCAGTACGTC.

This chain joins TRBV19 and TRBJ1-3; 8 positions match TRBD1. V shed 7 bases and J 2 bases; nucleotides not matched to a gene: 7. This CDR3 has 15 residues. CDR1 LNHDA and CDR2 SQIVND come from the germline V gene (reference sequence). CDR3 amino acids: CASTPPQGAGNTIYF. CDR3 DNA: TGTGCCAGTACCCCTCCACAGGGGGCTGGAAACACCATATATTTT.

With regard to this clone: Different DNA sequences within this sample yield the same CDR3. The CDR3 DNA is TGCGCCAGCAGTGAGTCGTACAGCTATGGCTACACCTTC. The encoded protein is CASSESYSYGYTF. The chain joins TRBV10-1 to TRBJ1-2; no firm D call. This CDR3 has 13 amino acids. Trimming cost V 0 bases and J 4 bases, with 6 bases left between them. Germline CDR1 reads WNHNN; CDR2 reads SYGVQD (reference sequence).

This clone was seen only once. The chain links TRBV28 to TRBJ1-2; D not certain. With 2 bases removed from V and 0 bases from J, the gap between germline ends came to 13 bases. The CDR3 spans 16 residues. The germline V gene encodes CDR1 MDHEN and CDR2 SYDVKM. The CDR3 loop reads CASSLNGVWANYGYTF. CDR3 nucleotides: TGTGCCAGCAGTTTAAACGGGGTCTGGGCTAACTATGGCTACACCTTC.

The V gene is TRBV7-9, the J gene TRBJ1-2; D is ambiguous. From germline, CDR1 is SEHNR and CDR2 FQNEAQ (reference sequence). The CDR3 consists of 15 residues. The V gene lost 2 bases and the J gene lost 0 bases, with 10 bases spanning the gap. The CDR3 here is CASSLSGPPNYGYTF. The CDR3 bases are TGTGCCAGCAGCTTATCGGGTCCTCCTAACTATGGCTACACCTTC.

This CDR3 is CASSFPAGLTEAFF. The CDR3 coding sequence is TGTGCCAGCAGCTTCCCTGCAGGCCTCACTGAAGCTTTCTTT. The chain has TRBV5-6 and TRBJ1-1; no clear D gene. V lost 2 bases to trimming and J lost 4 bases, with 12 bases between them. Per the germline V gene, CDR1 is SGHDT and CDR2 is YYEEEE. The CDR3 runs 14 residues.

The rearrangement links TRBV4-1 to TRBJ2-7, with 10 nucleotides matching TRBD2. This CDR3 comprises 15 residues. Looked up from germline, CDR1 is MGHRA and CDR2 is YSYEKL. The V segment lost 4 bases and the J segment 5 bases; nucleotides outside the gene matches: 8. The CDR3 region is CASSRLTSGADEQYF. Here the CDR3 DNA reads TGCGCCAGCAGCCGCTTAACTAGCGGGGCTGACGAGCAGTACTTC.

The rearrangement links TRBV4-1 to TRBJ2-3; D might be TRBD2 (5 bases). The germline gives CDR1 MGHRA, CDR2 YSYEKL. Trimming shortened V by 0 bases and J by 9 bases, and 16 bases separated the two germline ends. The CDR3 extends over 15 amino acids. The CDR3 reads CASSQEGAGQGTQYF. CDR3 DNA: TGCGCCAGCAGCCAAGAGGGAGCCGGCCAAGGGACGCAGTATTTT.

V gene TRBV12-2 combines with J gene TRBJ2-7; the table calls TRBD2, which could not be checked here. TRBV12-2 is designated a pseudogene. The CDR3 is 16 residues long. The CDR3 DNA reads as TGTGCAAGTCGCTTAGCGACTAGCCGACTATCCTACGAGCAGTACGTC. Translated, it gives CASRLATSRLSYEQYV.

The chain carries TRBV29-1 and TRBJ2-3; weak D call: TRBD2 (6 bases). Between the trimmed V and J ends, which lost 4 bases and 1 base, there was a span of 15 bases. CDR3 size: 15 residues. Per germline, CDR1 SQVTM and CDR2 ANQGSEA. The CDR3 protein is CSVGRAGRGTDTQYF. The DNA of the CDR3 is TGCAGCGTTGGGAGAGCGGGTAGGGGCACAGATACGCAGTATTTT.

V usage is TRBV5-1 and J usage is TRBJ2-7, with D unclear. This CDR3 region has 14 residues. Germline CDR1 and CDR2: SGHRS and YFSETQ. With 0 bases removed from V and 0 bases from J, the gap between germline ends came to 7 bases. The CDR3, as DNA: TGCGCCAGCAGCTTGGGTCCTAGCTCCTACGAGCAGTACTTC. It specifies CASSLGPSSYEQYF.

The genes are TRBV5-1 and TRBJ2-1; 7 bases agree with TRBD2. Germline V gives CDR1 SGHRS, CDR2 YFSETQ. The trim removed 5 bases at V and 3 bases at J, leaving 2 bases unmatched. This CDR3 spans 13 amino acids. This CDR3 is CASRAGVYNEQFF. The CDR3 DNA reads TGCGCCAGCAGGGCGGGGGTCTACAATGAGCAGTTCTTC.

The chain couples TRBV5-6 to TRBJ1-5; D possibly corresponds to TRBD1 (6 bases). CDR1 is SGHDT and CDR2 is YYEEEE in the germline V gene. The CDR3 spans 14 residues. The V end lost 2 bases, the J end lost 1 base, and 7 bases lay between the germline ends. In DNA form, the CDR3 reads TGTGCCAGCAGCTTCGGACAGAGCAATCAGCCCCAGCATTTT. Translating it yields CASSFGQSNQPQHF.

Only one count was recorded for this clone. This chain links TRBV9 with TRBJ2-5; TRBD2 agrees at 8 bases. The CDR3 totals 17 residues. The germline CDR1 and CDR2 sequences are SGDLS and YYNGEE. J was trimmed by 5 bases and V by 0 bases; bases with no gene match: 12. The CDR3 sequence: CASSVGSSGAPRETQYF. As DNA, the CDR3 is TGTGCCAGCAGCGTAGGGAGTAGCGGGGCCCCTAGGGAGACCCAGTACTTC.

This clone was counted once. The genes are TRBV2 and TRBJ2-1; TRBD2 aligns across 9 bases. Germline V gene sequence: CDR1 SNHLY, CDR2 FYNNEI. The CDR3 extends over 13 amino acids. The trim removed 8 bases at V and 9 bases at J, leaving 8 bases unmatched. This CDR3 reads CASRRTSAGEQFF. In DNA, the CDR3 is TGTGCCAGCCGCAGGACTAGCGCTGGTGAGCAGTTCTTC.

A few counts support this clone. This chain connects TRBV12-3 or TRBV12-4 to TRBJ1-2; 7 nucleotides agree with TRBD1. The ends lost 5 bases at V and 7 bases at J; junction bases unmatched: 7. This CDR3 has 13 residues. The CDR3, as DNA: TGTGCCAGCAGTCAGACAGGGCAACGTGGCTACACCTTC. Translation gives CASSQTGQRGYTF.

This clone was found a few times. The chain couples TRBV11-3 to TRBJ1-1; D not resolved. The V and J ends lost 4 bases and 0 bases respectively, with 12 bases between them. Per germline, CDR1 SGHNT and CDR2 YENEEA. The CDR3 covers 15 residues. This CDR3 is CASSWMTGMNTEAFF. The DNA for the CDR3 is TGTGCCAGCAGCTGGATGACGGGTATGAACACTGAAGCTTTCTTT.

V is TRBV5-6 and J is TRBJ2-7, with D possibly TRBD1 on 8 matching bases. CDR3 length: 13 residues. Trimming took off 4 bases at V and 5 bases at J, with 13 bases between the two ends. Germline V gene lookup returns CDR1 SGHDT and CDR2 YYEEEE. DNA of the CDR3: TGTGCCAGCAGCAGCACAGGGGGGGACGAGCAGTACGTC. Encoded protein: CASSSTGGDEQYV.

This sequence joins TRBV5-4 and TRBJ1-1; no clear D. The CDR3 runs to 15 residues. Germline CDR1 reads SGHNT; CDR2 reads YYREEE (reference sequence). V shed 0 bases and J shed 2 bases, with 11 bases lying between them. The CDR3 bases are TGTGCCAGCAGCTTGGCTACGAGGGAAAACACTGAAGCTTTCTTT. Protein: CASSLATRENTEAFF.

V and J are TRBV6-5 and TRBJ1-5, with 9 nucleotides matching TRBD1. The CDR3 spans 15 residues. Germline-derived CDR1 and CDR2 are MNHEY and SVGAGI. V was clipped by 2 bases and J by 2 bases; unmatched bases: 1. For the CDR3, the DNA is TGTGCCAGCAGTTACCGGACAGGGGGCAATCAGCCCCAGCATTTT. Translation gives CASSYRTGGNQPQHF.

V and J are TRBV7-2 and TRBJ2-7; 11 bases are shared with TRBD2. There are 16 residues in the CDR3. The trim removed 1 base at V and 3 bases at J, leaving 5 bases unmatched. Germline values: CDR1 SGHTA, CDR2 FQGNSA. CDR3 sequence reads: CASSLDGTSGVYEQYV. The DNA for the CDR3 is TGTGCCAGCAGCTTAGACGGGACTAGCGGCGTCTACGAGCAGTACGTC.